The 22 T cell receptor beta chains below come from one sample, sequenced in a study of spatial heterogeneity in lung cancer. TCRdb reprocessed the 5' RACE reads with MiXCR, giving one entry per CDR3 protein. Seen here are roughly 120,000 distinct CDR3 sequences, more than 9% observed once, and the top ten hold about 15%. Time point specified: blood at routine non-recurrence follow-up after resection. Sequencing covered unsorted whole RNA taken from tumor, nontumor lung or frozen PBMC. The sequenced sample was PBMCs, obtained at follow-up. All receptors come from a male donor with early-stage non-small cell lung cancer.

This clonotype was seen only a few times. The chain employs TRBV20-1 and TRBJ2-1; a weak D match, TRBD1 (5 bases). The CDR3 contains 15 residues. Trimming removed 0 bases at V and 10 bases at J, with 19 bases between. CDR1 is DFQATT, CDR2 SNEGSKA, per germline (reference sequence). The DNA for the CDR3 is TGCAGTGCTAGAGATAGGGGCAGGGTAATTCCCGAGCAGTTCTTC. Amino acid sequence: CSARDRGRVIPEQFF.

The sample holds many counts of this clonotype. The rearrangement uses TRBV20-1 and TRBJ2-3; tentative D call: TRBD1 (8 bases). In germline, CDR1 is DFQATT, CDR2 SNEGSKA (reference sequence). V was pared by 5 bases and J by 0 bases, with 21 bases between. The CDR3 contains 17 residues. The CDR3 sequence: CSARTGRVMSSTDTQYF. For the CDR3, the DNA is TGCAGTGCTCGGACAGGGAGGGTGATGTCTAGCACAGATACGCAGTATTTT.

This clonotype was recorded a few times. The chain has TRBV20-1 and TRBJ1-1; weak D call: TRBD1 (5 bases). The germline CDR1 and CDR2 sequences are DFQATT and SNEGSKA (reference sequence). The CDR3 sequence is 13 residues long. V was clipped by 1 base and J by 7 bases, with 13 bases between them. The CDR3 region has the DNA TGCAGTGCTAGAGTTCAGGGTCCAGGTGAAGCTTTCTTT. It specifies CSARVQGPGEAFF.

This clonotype was seen many times. A read error may produce the germline difference seen at one junction end. V usage is TRBV10-3 and J usage is TRBJ2-7; unclear D gene. This CDR3 spans 11 amino acids. Germline V gene sequence: CDR1 ENHRY, CDR2 SYGVKD. CDR3 in amino acids: CAIGDFYEQYF. The CDR3, as DNA: TGTGCCATCGGTGACTTCTACGAGCAGTACTTC.

In its sample, this clonotype was seen many times. This chain joins TRBV7-6 and TRBJ2-3; 8 bases map to TRBD2. The ends lost 5 bases at V and 2 bases at J; junction bases unmatched: 6. The CDR3 runs to 15 residues. In germline, CDR1 is SGHVS, CDR2 FNYEAQ. The CDR3 sequence is CASSRRRGDTDTQYF. The CDR3 coding sequence is TGTGCCAGCAGCCGTCGGCGGGGGGACACAGATACGCAGTATTTT.

This clonotype was detected a few times. This rearrangement joins TRBV18 to TRBJ2-1, with 9 nucleotides matching TRBD2. The CDR3 sequence is 16 residues long. CDR1 and CDR2 (germline): KGHSH, LQKENI. J was trimmed by 8 bases and V by 6 bases; bases with no gene match: 14. The CDR3 DNA sequence: TGTGCCAGCTCGGACGCCCGGCGGGGGGGCCTCTATGAGCAGTTCTTC. It encodes CASSDARRGGLYEQFF.

This clonotype has a handful of counts. This rearrangement joins TRBV20-1 to TRBJ2-7, with 7 bases aligning to TRBD1. Germline values: CDR1 DFQATT, CDR2 SNEGSKA (reference sequence). V gave up 3 bases and J gave up 2 bases; unmatched junction bases: 1. The CDR3 runs to 12 residues. As DNA, the CDR3 is TGCAGTGCTAGTCAGGGGGCCTACGAGCAGTACTTC. Its protein product is CSASQGAYEQYF.

In its sample, this clonotype was seen many times. This chain links TRBV4-3 with TRBJ1-2, with D possibly TRBD1 on 6 matching bases. Germline V gives CDR1 LGHNA, CDR2 YSLEER. CDR3 length: 16 residues. V lost 0 bases, J lost 4 bases, and 15 bases lay in between. CDR3 sequence reads: CASSQDTGQRGYGYTF. CDR3 bases: TGCGCCAGCAGCCAAGACACAGGGCAAAGGGGCTATGGCTACACCTTC.

This clonotype has more than one count but fewer than ten. The rearrangement links TRBV5-1 to TRBJ2-2, with TRBD2 matching 8 bases. The CDR3 runs to 17 residues. The junction had 6 bases not matched to a gene; V was cut back by 0 bases and J by 2 bases. CDR1 is SGHRS and CDR2 is YFSETQ in the germline V gene. The CDR3 DNA follows: TGCGCCAGCAGCTTGGCCCCGGCGGGGGGTAACACCGGGGAGCTGTTTTTT. Protein sequence: CASSLAPAGGNTGELFF.

This clonotype was detected only a few times. V is TRBV27 and J is TRBJ2-7; D possibly corresponds to TRBD1 (6 bases). The CDR3 runs to 16 residues. With 6 bases removed from V and 5 bases from J, the gap between germline ends came to 23 bases. Germline assignment: CDR1 MNHEY and CDR2 SMNVEV (reference sequence). CDR3 nucleotide sequence: TGTGCCAGCAGCCGCATTCCGTCGGACAGACCCGACGAGCAGTACTTC. Residues: CASSRIPSDRPDEQYF.

This clonotype was picked up a small number of times. The rearrangement links TRBV3-1 to TRBJ2-1; D gene unclear. Trimming pared 0 bases from V and 5 bases from J, leaving 11 bases between. Germline V lookup: CDR1 LGHDT, CDR2 YNNKEL (reference sequence). The CDR3 spans 15 residues. CDR3 in DNA: TGTGCCAGCAGCCAAGATTCACAGTTAAACAATGAGCAGTTCTTC. Translation gives CASSQDSQLNNEQFF.

This clonotype appeared a few times. The chain is built from TRBV6-2 or TRBV6-3 and TRBJ1-5; tentative D call: TRBD1 (5 bases). CDR1 MNHEY and CDR2 SVGEGT come from the germline V gene. V lost 5 bases to trimming and J lost 8 bases, with 19 bases between them. The CDR3 runs 15 residues. For the CDR3, the DNA is TGTGCCAGCAGTCCATCGGGACTCCCCAAGAAGCCCCAGCATTTT. It encodes CASSPSGLPKKPQHF.

This clonotype has at least ten counts. The V call is TRBV3-1, the J call TRBJ1-6; no clear D gene. Germline assignment: CDR1 LGHDT and CDR2 YNNKEL (reference sequence). The CDR3 is 14 amino acids. V gave up 4 bases and J gave up 4 bases, with 8 bases separating them. CDR3 residues: CASSPGGYNSPLHF. The CDR3 DNA reads TGTGCCAGCAGCCCCGGCGGTTATAATTCACCCCTCCACTTT.

This clonotype was observed a handful of times. J is TRBJ2-7 and V is TRBV5-1, with 12 bases lining up with TRBD2. The V and J ends lost 7 bases and 4 bases, in that order; junction bases with no gene match: 18. The CDR3 contains 18 residues. In germline, CDR1 is SGHRS, CDR2 YFSETQ. For the CDR3, the DNA is TGCGCCAGCGGAACGCCCTCTAGCGGGGGGGCCTCCCAGTACGAGCAGTACTTC. Protein sequence: CASGTPSSGGASQYEQYF. Combining the CDR3 with reference TRBV5-1 and TRBJ2-7 gives the whole variable domain KAGVTQTPRYLIKTRGQQVTLSCSPISGHRSVSWYQQTPGQGLQFLFEYFSETQRNKGNFPGRFSGRQFSNSRSEMNVSTLELGDSALYLCASGTPSSGGASQYEQYFGPGTRLTVT.

This clonotype turned up a few times. The rearrangement links TRBV30 to TRBJ1-5; a possible D gene is TRBD1 (6 bases). Germline assignment: CDR1 GTSNPN and CDR2 SVGIG (reference sequence). CDR3 length: 13 residues. V lost 4 bases and J lost 6, with 13 bases in between. As DNA, the CDR3 is TGTGCCTGGAAGGGCAGGGGAAGTCAGCCCCAGCATTTT. Encoded protein: CAWKGRGSQPQHF.

The chain combines TRBV6-5 with TRBJ1-3; perhaps TRBD1 as D (5 bases). CDR3 size: 13 residues. The V and J ends lost 6 bases and 4 bases respectively, with 10 bases between them. The germline gives CDR1 MNHEY, CDR2 SVGAGI. CDR3 loop: CASRLRAGNTIYF. CDR3 sequence (DNA): TGTGCCAGCAGACTCAGGGCAGGAAACACCATATATTTT.

In its sample, this clonotype ranks as medium-sized. This sequence joins TRBV19 and TRBJ2-3; D is possibly TRBD1 (5 bases). Trimming stripped 5 bases from V and 0 bases from J, with 18 bases between. CDR1 and CDR2 (germline): LNHDA, SQIVND (reference sequence). The CDR3 is 17 residues long. CDR3 DNA sequence: TGTGCCAGTAGTCTCTCTACTGGGGCTTCTAGCACAGATACGCAGTATTTT. Protein: CASSLSTGASSTDTQYF.

This clonotype has only a few counts. The chain carries TRBV27 and TRBJ2-7; 11 bases match TRBD1. This CDR3 contains 15 residues. CDR1 MNHEY and CDR2 SMNVEV come from the germline V gene (reference sequence). With V trimmed by 3 bases and J by 0 bases, 1 base remained unmatched. CDR3 residues: CASSLGQGGSYEQYF. The CDR3 nucleotides are TGTGCCAGCAGTTTGGGACAGGGGGGCTCCTACGAGCAGTACTTC.

Many counts were recorded for this clonotype. V is TRBV10-3 and J is TRBJ2-3; TRBD1 is a possible D gene (6 bases). The CDR3 has 13 amino acids. Per the germline V gene, CDR1 is ENHRY and CDR2 is SYGVKD. Trimming shortened V by 10 bases and J by 0 bases, and 11 bases separated the two germline ends. CDR3 loop: CASNRASTDTQYF. CDR3 bases: TGTGCCAGTAACAGGGCTAGCACAGATACGCAGTATTTT.

V usage is TRBV4-1 and J usage is TRBJ2-5; D unresolved. CDR1 is MGHRA, CDR2 YSYEKL, per germline. The CDR3 consists of 15 residues. V lost 0 bases and J lost 4, with 12 bases in between. The CDR3 sequence: CASSQESLEIETQYF. The CDR3 DNA is TGCGCCAGCAGCCAAGAAAGCCTAGAAATAGAGACCCAGTACTTC.

This clonotype was counted many times. V and J are TRBV24-1 and TRBJ2-3; 7 bases are shared with TRBD1. The V and J ends lost 9 bases and 2 bases, in that order; junction bases with no gene match: 4. This CDR3 contains 13 residues. The germline gives CDR1 KGHDR, CDR2 SFDVKD. The CDR3 nucleotides are TGTGCCACCCGGGACAGTCACACAGATACGCAGTATTTT. This translates into CATRDSHTDTQYF.

This clonotype showed up many times. The rearrangement links TRBV27 to TRBJ1-6; D is undetermined. Germline V gene data show CDR1 as MNHEY and CDR2 as SMNVEV (reference sequence). V was clipped by 2 bases and J by 5 bases, with 7 bases between them. The CDR3 has 14 residues. The CDR3 loop reads CASSLGPDNSPLHF. In DNA, the CDR3 is TGTGCCAGCAGTTTAGGGCCGGATAATTCACCCCTCCACTTT.